The clone carrying this TCR beta chain was observed a single time. Individual cDNA molecules received unique molecular identifiers. From the 5' RACE reads, TCRdb called clonotypes with MiXCR, one entry per CDR3 protein. The data contain tens of thousands of distinct CDR3 sequences, roughly 12% of them singletons. Germline V lookup: CDR1 GTSNPN, CDR2 SVGIG (reference sequence). Trimming cost V 4 bases and J 5 bases, with 9 bases left between them. The CDR3 consists of 11 residues. The data were taken from a study of early T cells in non-severe SARS-CoV-2 infection. Study background: Chains from this unsorted whole-blood bulk RNA could not be paired.

The material sequenced was whole blood. This sequence joins TRBV30 and TRBJ2-7; no reliable D call. The receptor was derived from an adult who was a healthcare worker with PCR-confirmed SARS-CoV-2 infection or an uninfected control (not recorded which). CDR3 in amino acids: CAWTPLNEQYF. DNA of the CDR3: TGTGCCTGGACCCCTTTGAACGAGCAGTACTTC.